This TCR beta chain originates from a study of blood T cell repertoires in COVID-19. Across the study: Researchers got acute and convalescent COVID-19 samples from the United States, Italy and Spain. Sample material is recorded as cDNA or gDNA derived from T cells, B-cell-depleted T cells, or PBMCs.

CDR3 length: 14 residues. Germline V gene lookup returns CDR1 LNHDA and CDR2 SQIVND (reference sequence). Trimming removed 7 bases from V and 2 bases from J, with 12 bases in between. Cohorts were assigned according to the clinical history that participants reported. Clones were read by immunoSEQ multiplex PCR, and TCRdb kept only the in-frame ones, dropping some. The table shows over 200,000 clones, with 86% occurring only once. This chain joins TRBV19 and TRBJ1-5; D is unclear. Sequenced input: PBMCs or T cells enriched from blood (not recorded which). The sequence was obtained from a woman aged 50 to 60 in a cohort exposed to, infected with or recovered from COVID-19 (not recorded which). CDR3 amino acids: CASMDLARNQPQHF. CDR3 sequence (DNA): TGTGCCAGTATGGATCTAGCTCGCAATCAGCCCCAGCATTTT.